The clone carrying this TCR beta chain was picked up many times. Antigen specificity is unknown. Germline V gene lookup returns CDR1 SGHTA and CDR2 FQGNSA. The CDR3 is made up of 14 amino acids. The V end was cut by 1 base, the J end by 4 bases, with 10 bases between. In making diagnoses, clinical symptoms, serum thyroxine and TRAb, thyroid ultrasound and orbital computed tomography were all used. Amplified TCR beta CDR3 regions came from RNA transcripts. The study used the HTBI primer set for a first-round RT-PCR of the TCR CDR3. TCRdb analysed the multiplex PCR reads with MiXCR anew, one entry per CDR3 protein. This table has hundreds of thousands of distinct CDR3 sequences, about 14% appearing once. The data originate from a study of T cells in Graves' hyperthyroidism and ophthalmopathy. Overall study: Peripheral blood was secured at the point of initial diagnosis, before any treatment. Notes on the study in general: Also found in blood were most expanded thyroid clonotypes above 0.001.

The genes are TRBV7-2 and TRBJ1-1, with unresolved D. The clonotype was recovered from a man younger than 35 with Graves' ophthalmopathy. The sequenced sample consisted of blood. CDR3 sequence: CASSLDPTPTEAFF. CDR3 DNA: TGTGCCAGCAGCTTAGACCCGACCCCCACTGAAGCTTTCTTT.